This T cell receptor beta chain was identified in a study of shared clonotypes between healthy human individuals. The study's findings and limits: Sequencing depth was expected to affect clonotype sharing among donors. Enrolling few donors narrowed the genetic and exposure-history diversity that was represented.

Note on this clone: Antigen specificity is unknown. The junction differs from germline at one of its ends, possibly a read error.

Those who donated were healthy HIV-negative adults, with no recent acute infections or vaccinations reported. The material for each subset, its genomic DNA, was split evenly across several immunoSEQ plates. Data came from immunoSEQ multiplex PCR; TCRdb stores just in-frame clones and leaves some out. The repertoire holds some 1.5 million clones, 95% to 99% seen once, with roughly 0.4% in the top ten. This receptor was obtained from a man aged 30 to 45 in good health. The sequencing sample was made of naive CD4+ T cells sorted from blood. Noted subset: CD45RA+ positively selected.

CDR3 residues: CASSVAGVNIGELFF. The CDR3 DNA follows: TGTGCCAGCAGCGTAGCGGGGGTCAACATCGGGGAGCTGTTTTTT. The chain recombines TRBV9 with TRBJ2-2; TRBD2 is a possible D gene (6 bases). This CDR3 comprises 15 residues. CDR1 is SGDLS, CDR2 YYNGEE, per germline.